This T cell receptor beta chain was identified in a study of lymphopenia after photon versus proton radiotherapy. The repertoire was sequenced with immunoSEQ multiplex PCR; TCRdb's copy has only in-frame clones and lacks some. The data contain 40,000 or so clones, 65% to 90% of them seen just once; the ten biggest clones take up over 2%. This clone was recorded a few times. This CDR3 is 14 amino acids long. Trimming took 4 bases from V and 7 from J; bases not matched to a gene: 8. Germline-derived CDR1 and CDR2 are MGHRA and YSYEKL. Sequenced material: peripheral blood, taken from a patient treated with photon-based radiotherapy. The sequence was collected from a middle-aged man with gastric cancer. The J gene is TRBJ1-2, the V gene TRBV4-1, with 8 bases that match TRBD1. CDR3 sequence reads: CASSPSGQAFGYTF. The CDR3 DNA sequence: TGCGCCAGCAGCCCGTCGGGACAGGCCTTTGGCTACACCTTC.